This T cell receptor beta chain comes out of a study of beta chain features in type 1 diabetes. Reverse transcribing all isolated RNA meant expressed TCRB transcripts were sequenced. Using immunoSEQ multiplex PCR, the repertoire was profiled, and TCRdb retains in-frame clones only, with some absent. The sample includes roughly 330,000 clones, around 10% of them seen just once. Each sorted population was over 95% pure. The clonotype originates from a young woman in good health. The source material was naive CD4+ T cells from blood.

The chain's CDR3 is CASSLDLSGANVLTF. The CDR3 nucleotides are TGTGCCAGCAGCTTAGATCTCTCTGGGGCCAACGTCCTGACTTTC. The chain uses TRBV7-2 and TRBJ2-6; D gene unclear. The CDR3 is made up of 15 amino acids. Germline V gene lookup returns CDR1 SGHTA and CDR2 FQGNSA. V was shortened by 1 base and J by 0 bases, with 4 bases between the two germline ends. The full variable domain, in which reference TRBV7-2 and TRBJ2-6 provide the parts outside the CDR3, is GAGVSQSPSNKVTEKGKDVELRCDPISGHTALYWYRQSLGQGLEFLIYFQGNSAPDKSGLPSDRFSAERTGGSVSTLTIQRTQQEDSAVYLCASSLDLSGANVLTFGAGSRLTVL.